The next 13 T cell receptor beta chains were all read from a single sample in a study of blood T cell repertoires in COVID-19. The protocol was immunoSEQ multiplex PCR, while the TCRdb copy is restricted to in-frame clones and leaves out a portion. The sample consists of about 170,000 clones, approximately 84% of them appearing once. The sample was peripheral blood. The receptors derive from an elderly woman with COVID-19, enrolled during active disease.

The chain employs TRBV21-1 and TRBJ1-2; no DNA check was done on the table's D call, TRBD1. TRBV21-1 has pseudogene status. This CDR3 contains 13 residues. The CDR3, as DNA: TGTGCCATAAGACAGGGTTCTAACTATGGCTACACCTTC. Its protein product is CAIRQGSNYGYTF.

The chain recombines TRBV7-9 with TRBJ1-2; TRBD1 matches 10 bases. Germline V gene sequence: CDR1 SEHNR, CDR2 FQNEAQ (reference sequence). This CDR3 has 16 residues. The trim removed 4 bases at V and 7 bases at J, leaving 12 bases unmatched. This chain's CDR3 is CASSSLIGTGDGGYTF. The DNA of the CDR3 is TGTGCCAGCAGCTCTTTGATCGGGACAGGGGACGGTGGCTACACCTTC.

This chain uses TRBV6-5 with TRBJ2-3; the match to TRBD1 covers 7 bases. The germline gives CDR1 MNHEY, CDR2 SVGAGI. Trimming cost V 0 bases and J 7 bases; bases outside gene matches: 7. The CDR3 has 15 amino acids. CDR3 in DNA: TGTGCCAGCAGTTACTCGAGAGGGACAGTATATACGCAGTATTTT. Encoded protein: CASSYSRGTVYTQYF.

The rearrangement uses TRBV18 and TRBJ1-2; D may be TRBD1 (5 bases). V lost 1 base to trimming and J lost 1 base, with 10 bases between them. This CDR3 has 15 amino acids. Germline assignment: CDR1 KGHSH and CDR2 LQKENI. CDR3 in amino acids: CASSPQTVVNYGYTF. CDR3 DNA: TGTGCCAGCTCACCACAGACAGTCGTTAACTATGGCTACACCTTC.

The CDR3 region is CASSLRGGYNTEAFF. The CDR3 nucleotides read TGTGCCAGCAGTTTGAGGGGGGGTTATAACACTGAAGCTTTCTTT. The chain employs TRBV28 and TRBJ1-1; a weak D match, TRBD1 (6 bases). The CDR3 has 15 amino acids. Trimming cost V 3 bases and J 2 bases, with 13 bases left between them. The germline V gene encodes CDR1 MDHEN and CDR2 SYDVKM.

The J gene is TRBJ2-7, the V gene TRBV6-5, with 8 nucleotides matching TRBD1. The germline V gene encodes CDR1 MNHEY and CDR2 SVGAGI. V trimming: 7 bases; J trimming: 2 bases; junction bases outside the gene matches: 1. This CDR3 has 12 amino acids. DNA of the CDR3: TGTGCCAGCAAGACAGGGGCCTACGAGCAGTACTTC. Its protein product is CASKTGAYEQYF.

This clone came up once. J is TRBJ1-2 and V is TRBV18; 10 bases agree with TRBD1. The CDR3 consists of 13 residues. CDR1 and CDR2 (germline): KGHSH, LQKENI. Germline trimming cut 5 bases from V and 5 bases from J; bases unmatched to any gene: 2. CDR3 nucleotide sequence: TGTGCCAGCTCAACGGGACAGGGGTATGGCTACACCTTC. This encodes CASSTGQGYGYTF.

CDR3 DNA sequence: TGTGCCAGCAGCGTCCAGGGGAGGGAATCACCCCTCCACTTT. This gives the protein CASSVQGRESPLHF. The chain links TRBV7-3 to TRBJ1-6, with D possibly TRBD1 on 6 matching bases. V was pared by 5 bases and J by 10 bases, with 15 bases between. Germline CDR1 SGHTA, CDR2 FQGTGA. This CDR3 is 14 amino acids long. The complete variable domain, with remaining parts taken from reference TRBV7-3 and TRBJ1-6, reads GAGVSQTPSNKVTEKGKYVELRCDPISGHTALYWYRQSLGQGPEFLIYFQGTGAADDSGLPNDRFFAVRPEGSVSTLKIQRTERGDSAVYLCASSVQGRESPLHFGNGTRLTVT.

This chain connects TRBV19 to TRBJ1-2; D gene uncertain. This CDR3 has 16 amino acids. With 5 bases removed from V and 0 bases from J, the gap between germline ends came to 16 bases. CDR1 LNHDA and CDR2 SQIVND come from the germline V gene (reference sequence). The CDR3 coding sequence is TGTGCCAGTAGTTCCATATCACTAGAATCTAACTATGGCTACACCTTC. Translated, it gives CASSSISLESNYGYTF.

The V call is TRBV28, the J call TRBJ1-2; TRBD1 matches at 9 bases. CDR3 length: 13 residues. V dropped 6 bases and J dropped 6; count of bases not matched to a gene: 5. In germline, CDR1 is MDHEN, CDR2 SYDVKM. The chain's CDR3 is CASSRGQGNGYTF. CDR3 nucleotide sequence: TGTGCCAGCAGCCGGGGACAGGGTAATGGCTACACCTTC.

The chain employs TRBV9 and TRBJ2-7; TRBD2 matches at 10 bases. The CDR3 spans 16 residues. With V trimmed by 0 bases and J by 1 base, 4 bases remained unmatched. Germline lookup yields CDR1 SGDLS and CDR2 YYNGEE. The CDR3, as DNA: TGTGCCAGCAGCGTAGGGGCTAGCGGGAGATCCTACGAGCAGTACTTC. Translation gives CASSVGASGRSYEQYF.

The chain uses TRBV6-5 and TRBJ1-5, with 9 bases matching TRBD1. Germline CDR1 MNHEY, CDR2 SVGAGI. This CDR3 contains 15 residues. V dropped 4 bases and J dropped 3; count of bases not matched to a gene: 4. CDR3 residues: CASSWTGAVNQPQHF. The DNA for the CDR3 is TGTGCCAGCAGTTGGACAGGGGCAGTCAATCAGCCCCAGCATTTT.

The chain carries TRBV5-4 and TRBJ1-2; D gene uncertain. The CDR3 runs 15 residues. V was clipped by 2 bases and J by 5 bases, with 16 bases between them. From germline, CDR1 is SGHNT and CDR2 YYREEE (reference sequence). The CDR3 spells CASSFWPPPRYGYTF. CDR3 in DNA: TGTGCCAGCAGCTTTTGGCCACCTCCTAGGTATGGCTACACCTTC.